This entry features one TCR beta chain sequence. TCRdb reprocessed the 5' RACE reads; each CDR3 protein has one entry and no DNA is given. Its table lists about 450,000 distinct CDR3 sequences. The CDR3 consists of 13 residues. The germline V gene has CDR1 SGHTA and CDR2 FQGNSA. The source of the sample is a study of T cells expressing NK-cell markers. Sequenced: blood T cells: a sorted CD56 or NKG2C T cell subset, CD4+ or CD8+ T cells, or bulk PBMC T cells (not recorded which). The chain links TRBV7-2 to TRBJ2-3; the D call of TRBD2 rests on TCRdb alone, since no DNA is present to check it. The clonotype was recovered from a woman aged 18-70 years in good health. This chain's CDR3 is CAGLAGAVDTQYF.